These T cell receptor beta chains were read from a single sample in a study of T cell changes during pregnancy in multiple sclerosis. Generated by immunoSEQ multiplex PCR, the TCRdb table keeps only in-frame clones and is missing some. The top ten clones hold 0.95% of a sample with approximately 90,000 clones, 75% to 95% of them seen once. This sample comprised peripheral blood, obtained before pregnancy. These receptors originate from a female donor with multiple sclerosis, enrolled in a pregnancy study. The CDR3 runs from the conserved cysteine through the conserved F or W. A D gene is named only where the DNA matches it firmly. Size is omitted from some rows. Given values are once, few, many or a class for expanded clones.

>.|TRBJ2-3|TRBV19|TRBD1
CASSMARGDTQYF
TGTGCCAGTAGTATGGCCAGGGGGGATACGCAGTATTTT
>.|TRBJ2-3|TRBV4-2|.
CASSQRLITDTQYF
TGTGCCAGCAGCCAGAGGCTTATCACAGATACGCAGTATTTT
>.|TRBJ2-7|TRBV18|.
CASSPPARSYEQYF
TGTGCCAGCTCACCACCGGCCAGATCCTACGAGCAGTACTTC
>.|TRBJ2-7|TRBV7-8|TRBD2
CASSLASSGVYEQYF
TGTGCCAGCAGCTTAGCTTCTAGCGGAGTCTACGAGCAGTACTTC
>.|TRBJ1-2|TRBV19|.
CATNTYPGGYTF
TGTGCCACTAACACCTACCCGGGGGGCTACACCTTC
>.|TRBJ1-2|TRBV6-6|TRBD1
CASSPGTGLYGYTF
TGTGCCAGCAGTCCCGGGACAGGCCTCTATGGCTACACCTTC
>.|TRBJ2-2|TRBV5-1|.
CASSLFAENTGELFF
TGCGCCAGCAGCTTATTTGCGGAAAACACCGGGGAGCTGTTTTTT
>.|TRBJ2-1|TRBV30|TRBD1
CAWSVGTGSYNEQFF
TGTGCCTGGAGTGTCGGGACAGGCTCCTACAATGAGCAGTTCTTC
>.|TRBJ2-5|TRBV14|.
CASSRQLQETQYF
TGTGCCAGCAGTCGACAGCTCCAAGAGACCCAGTACTTC
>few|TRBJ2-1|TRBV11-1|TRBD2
CASSLSLAGFLNEQFF
TGTGCCAGCAGCCTGAGTCTAGCGGGATTTTTGAATGAGCAGTTCTTC
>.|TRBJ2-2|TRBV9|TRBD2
CASASGLFTGELFF
TGTGCCAGCGCCTCGGGACTATTCACCGGGGAGCTGTTTTTT
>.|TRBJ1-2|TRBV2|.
CARTAGQDGYTF
TGTGCCAGAACAGCCGGACAAGATGGCTACACCTTC
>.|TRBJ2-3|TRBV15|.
CATSPAGTQTDTQYF
TGTGCCACCAGCCCCGCGGGGACTCAAACAGATACGCAGTATTTT
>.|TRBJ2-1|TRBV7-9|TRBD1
CASSSIHRGDRGRNEQFF
TGTGCCAGCAGCTCAATCCACCGCGGGGACAGGGGGCGCAATGAGCAGTTCTTC
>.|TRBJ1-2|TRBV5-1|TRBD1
CASSRGTDYGYTF
TGCGCCAGCAGCCGCGGGACAGACTATGGCTACACCTTC
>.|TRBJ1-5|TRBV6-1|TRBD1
CASLIQGAGQPQHF
TGTGCCAGCCTAATTCAGGGGGCTGGTCAGCCCCAGCATTTT
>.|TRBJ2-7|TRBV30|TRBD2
CAWSGGGLHGEQYF
TGTGCCTGGAGTGGCGGGGGACTCCACGGCGAGCAGTACTTC
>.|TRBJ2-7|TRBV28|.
CASSINYEQYF
TGTGCCAGCAGTATTAATTACGAGCAGTACTTC
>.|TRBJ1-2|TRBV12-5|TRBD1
CASGTTGDGYTF
TGTGCTAGTGGGACGACAGGGGATGGCTACACCTTC
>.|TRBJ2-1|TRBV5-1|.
CASSLSLDPYNEQFF
TGCGCCAGCAGCTTGAGCCTAGACCCATACAATGAGCAGTTCTTC
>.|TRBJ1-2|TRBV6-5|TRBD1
CASSSTGGRGYGYTF
TGTGCCAGCAGTTCAACAGGGGGCCGCGGCTATGGCTACACCTTC
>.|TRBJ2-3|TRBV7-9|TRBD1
CASSFGTGTDTQYF
TGTGCCAGCAGCTTTGGGACAGGGACAGATACGCAGTATTTT
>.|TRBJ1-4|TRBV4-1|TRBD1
CASSHEGQGLTSPNEKLFF
TGCGCCAGCAGCCACGAGGGACAGGGTTTAACCAGCCCTAATGAAAAACTGTTTTTT
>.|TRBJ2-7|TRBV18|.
CASARDIAYEQYF
TGTGCCAGCGCCCGGGACATTGCCTACGAGCAGTACTTC
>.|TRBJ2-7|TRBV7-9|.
CASSLGSGEQYF
TGTGCCAGCAGCTTAGGGAGCGGCGAGCAGTACTTC
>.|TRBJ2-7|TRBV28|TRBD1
CASSPSQGAVGQYF
TGTGCCAGCAGTCCAAGCCAGGGGGCAGTAGGGCAGTACTTC
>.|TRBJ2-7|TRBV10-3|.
CAISEYQEQYF
TGTGCCATCAGTGAGTACCAGGAGCAGTACTTC
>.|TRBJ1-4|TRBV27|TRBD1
CASMKAPGTAFEKLFF
TGTGCCAGCATGAAGGCGCCCGGGACAGCCTTCGAAAAACTGTTTTTT
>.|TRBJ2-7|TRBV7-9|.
CASSVDSYEQYF
TGTGCCAGCAGCGTGGACAGTTACGAGCAGTACTTC
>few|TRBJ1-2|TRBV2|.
CASGLGGGGYTF
TGTGCCAGCGGCCTAGGGGGGGGTGGCTACACCTTC
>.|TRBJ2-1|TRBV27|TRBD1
CASSSPTGTGYMNEQFF
TGTGCCAGCAGTTCTCCTACCGGGACAGGGTATATGAATGAGCAGTTCTTC
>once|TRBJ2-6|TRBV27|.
CASSSSGAGANVLTF
TGTGCCAGCAGTTCCTCAGGGGCAGGGGCCAACGTCCTGACTTTC
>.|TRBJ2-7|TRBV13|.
CASSLDSDGGEQYF
TGTGCCAGCAGCTTAGATTCAGACGGAGGCGAGCAGTACTTC
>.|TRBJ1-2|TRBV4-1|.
CASSHGRGNYGYTF
TGCGCCAGCAGCCATGGCAGGGGAAACTATGGCTACACCTTC
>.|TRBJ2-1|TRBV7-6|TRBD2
CASSLGPAGAYNEQFF
TGTGCCAGCAGCTTAGGTCCAGCGGGAGCCTACAATGAGCAGTTCTTC